This TCR beta chain was sequenced for a study of neurological immune-mediated disorders. The team produced cDNA through 5'RACE using 10-nucleotide random UMIs. Every sequencing run produced over 180 million TCR-beta sequences, and the sequences from any one run covered 15-18 subjects. Via MiXCR, TCRdb re-called the 5' RACE reads, giving one row per CDR3 protein. The table has approximately 77,000 distinct CDR3 sequences, roughly 9.9% seen once. The table lists this clonotype with many counts. Germline-derived CDR1 and CDR2 are SGDLS and YYNGEE. The V and J ends lost 0 bases and 1 base respectively, with 8 bases between them. The CDR3 runs 15 residues.

Sequenced input: PBMCs. V usage is TRBV9 and J usage is TRBJ2-1, with a tentative D call TRBD1 (6 bases). This sequence was found in a middle-aged man in good health. CDR3 sequence reads: CASSVGDNSYNEQFF. Written as DNA, the CDR3 is TGTGCCAGCAGCGTAGGGGACAATTCCTACAATGAGCAGTTCTTC. Together with reference TRBV9 and TRBJ2-1, the CDR3 gives the full variable domain: DSGVTQTPKHLITATGQRVTLRCSPRSGDLSVYWYQQSLDQGLQFLIQYYNGEERAKGNILERFSAQQFPDLHSELNLSSLELGDSALYFCASSVGDNSYNEQFFGPGTRLTVL.